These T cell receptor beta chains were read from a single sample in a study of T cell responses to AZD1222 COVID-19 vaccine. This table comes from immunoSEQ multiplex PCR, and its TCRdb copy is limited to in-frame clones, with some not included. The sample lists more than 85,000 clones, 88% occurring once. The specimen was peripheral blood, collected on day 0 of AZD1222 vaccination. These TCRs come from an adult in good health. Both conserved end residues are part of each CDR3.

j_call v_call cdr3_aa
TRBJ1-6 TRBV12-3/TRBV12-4 CASAGTGNSPLHF
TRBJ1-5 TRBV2 CASRPRGGSNQPQHF
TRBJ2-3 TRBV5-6 CASSPAGREADTQYF
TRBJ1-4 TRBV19 CASSLRDRGLRTNEKLFF
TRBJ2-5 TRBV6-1 CASSETPGGWQETQYF
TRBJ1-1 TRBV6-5 CASSYHREGNWGEAFF
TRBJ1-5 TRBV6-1 CASSEFGGSNQPQHF
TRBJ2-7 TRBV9 CASSVGRAGSSSYEQYF
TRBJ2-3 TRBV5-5 CASSIRDTIDTQYF
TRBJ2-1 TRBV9 CASSRESSSYNEQFF
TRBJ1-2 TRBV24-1 CATSDRDRDGYTF
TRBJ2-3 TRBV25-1 CASSEGGSTDTQYF
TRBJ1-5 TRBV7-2 CASSHEGPRGLAQHF
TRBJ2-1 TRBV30 CAWSVRGGRYNEQFF
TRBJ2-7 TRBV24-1 CATSRGDYEQYF
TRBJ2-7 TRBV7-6 CASSPRQIAGINYEQYF
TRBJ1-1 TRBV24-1 CATSDSSRGKRTEAFF
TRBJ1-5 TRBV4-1 CASSQEVPGQGHQPQHF
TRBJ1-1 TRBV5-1 CASSLETGGRTEAFF
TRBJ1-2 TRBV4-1 CASSQEQELNNYGYTF
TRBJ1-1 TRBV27 CASSLNTRTEAFF
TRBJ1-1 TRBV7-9 CANSPWGRENTEAFF
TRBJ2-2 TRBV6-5 CASTLTPAGELFF
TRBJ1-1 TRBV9 CASSARQGANTEAFF
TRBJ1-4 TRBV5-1 CASSVKGKELFF
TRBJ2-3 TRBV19 CASSNLETDTQYF
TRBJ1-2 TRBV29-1 CSVVGGSTTNYGYTF
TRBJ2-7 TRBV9 CASSPRMGEQYF
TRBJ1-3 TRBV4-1 CASSQDFVGNTIYF
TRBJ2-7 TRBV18 CASSLGTGRGPYEQYF
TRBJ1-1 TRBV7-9 CASSHQGGNTEAFF
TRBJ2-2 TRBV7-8 CASSRRPGTANTGELFF
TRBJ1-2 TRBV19 CASTHTGNYGYTF
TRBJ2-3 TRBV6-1 CASSERRGGDTQYF
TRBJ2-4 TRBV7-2 CASSLGGQKNIQYF
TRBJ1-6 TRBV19 CASSMSSGGNSPLHF
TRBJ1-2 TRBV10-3 CAISKPIATETYGYTF
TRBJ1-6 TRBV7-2 CASSLKGTVLHF
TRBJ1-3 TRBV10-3 CAISEEPGNTIYF
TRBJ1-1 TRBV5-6 CASSRTIATEAFF
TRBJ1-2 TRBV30 CAWSGGPRGHGYTF
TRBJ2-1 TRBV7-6 CASSRVGAGEGYNEQFF
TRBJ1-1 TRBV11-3 CASSSDPVGEAFF
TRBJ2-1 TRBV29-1 CSVEESQESGEQFF
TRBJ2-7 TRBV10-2 CASRAGSNYEQYF
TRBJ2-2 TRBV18 CASSPGKEAGELFF
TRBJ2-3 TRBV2 CASSATGGGTDTQYF
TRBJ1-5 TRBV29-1 CSVGDTDQPQHF